These 25 T cell receptor beta chains came from one sample sequenced in a study of T cells expressing NK-cell markers. Each CDR3 protein gets one entry in TCRdb, which reprocessed the 5' RACE reads and gives no DNA. This repertoire comprises about 460,000 distinct CDR3 sequences; its ten largest clones make up around 1.4%. Sequencing was performed on blood T cells: a sorted CD56 or NKG2C T cell subset, CD4+ or CD8+ T cells, or bulk PBMC T cells (not recorded which). The receptors derive from a woman between 50 and 59 years old in good health.

J is TRBJ1-4 and V is TRBV3-1. CDR1 and CDR2 from the germline V gene are LGHDT and YNNKEL (reference sequence). This CDR3 spans 14 amino acids. The CDR3 loop reads CASSPNPFNEKLFF.

The V gene is TRBV2, the J gene TRBJ1-5. CDR3 length: 15 amino acids. Germline CDR1 and CDR2: SNHLY and FYNNEI. The CDR3 reads CASIGGIHSNQPQHF. Based on the CDR3 plus reference TRBV2 and TRBJ1-5, the full variable domain is EPEVTQTPSHQVTQMGQEVILRCVPISNHLYFYWYRQILGQKVEFLVSFYNNEISEKSEIFDDQFSVERPDGSNFTLKIRSTKLEDSAMYFCASIGGIHSNQPQHFGDGTRLSIL.

This chain links TRBV7-9 with TRBJ2-1; the D call of TRBD1 rests on TCRdb alone, since no DNA is present to check it. The CDR3 has 17 amino acids. The germline CDR1 and CDR2 sequences are SEHNR and FQNEAQ (reference sequence). The CDR3 reads CASSLVLTGASYNEQFF.

The J gene is TRBJ2-3, the V gene TRBV11-1; TCRdb calls TRBD1, which cannot be checked without DNA. From germline, CDR1 is SGHAT and CDR2 FQDESV (reference sequence). The CDR3 consists of 16 residues. The CDR3 protein is CASSTGGSGPEDTQYF.

The chain is built from TRBV24-1 and TRBJ2-1. The CDR3 runs 13 residues. Germline V CDR1 and CDR2: KGHDR, SFDVKD. Here the CDR3 reads CATEPTSYNEQFF.

The chain recombines TRBV29-1 with TRBJ2-2; with no DNA, the TCRdb D assignment of TRBD2 cannot be verified. The CDR3 loop spans 13 amino acids. Germline CDR1 reads SQVTM; CDR2 reads ANQGSEA. CDR3 sequence: CSVEPSPTGELFF.

The chain joins TRBV11-1 to TRBJ2-3; without DNA, the TCRdb call of TRBD1 cannot be checked. This CDR3 has 15 amino acids. CDR1 and CDR2 (germline): SGHAT, FQDESV (reference sequence). CDR3: CASSPGVQQRDTQYF.

The chain has TRBV7-2 and TRBJ2-2; TCRdb names TRBD2, which stays unverified in the absence of DNA. This CDR3 contains 18 residues. The germline CDR1 and CDR2 sequences are SGHTA and FQGNSA. The CDR3 is CASSLAGVAAGRTGELFF.

This rearrangement joins TRBV15 to TRBJ2-1; TCRdb names TRBD2, which stays unverified in the absence of DNA. Germline V gives CDR1 LNHNV, CDR2 YYDKDF (reference sequence). The CDR3 runs to 15 residues. This CDR3 reads CATSRAGLATNEQFF.

The chain is built from TRBV15 and TRBJ2-5. This CDR3 has 13 residues. CDR1 and CDR2 from the germline V gene are LNHNV and YYDKDF (reference sequence). CDR3: CATSRDKMETQYF.

The chain recombines TRBV6-6 with TRBJ2-5; with no DNA, the TCRdb D assignment of TRBD1 cannot be verified. Germline-derived CDR1 and CDR2 are MNHNY and SVGAGI (reference sequence). The CDR3 totals 13 residues. CDR3 loop: CASSQGLMETQYF.

The chain recombines TRBV7-9 with TRBJ1-1; as DNA is missing, the TRBD1 call by TCRdb cannot be tested. Germline loops: CDR1 SEHNR, CDR2 FQNEAQ (reference sequence). The length of the CDR3 is 14 residues. CDR3 region: CASSRRQTNTEAFF.

The chain is built from TRBV5-1 and TRBJ2-1; TCRdb's D gene call, TRBD1, goes unchecked for lack of DNA. The CDR3 totals 12 residues. Germline V gene data show CDR1 as SGHRS and CDR2 as YFSETQ. The CDR3 here is CASSLVGVEQFF.

This chain uses TRBV7-7 with TRBJ2-1. Per germline, CDR1 SSHAT and CDR2 FNYEAQ (reference sequence). The CDR3 is 13 residues long. The CDR3 protein is CASSLGYSDEQFF.

This chain links TRBV7-2 with TRBJ2-5; TCRdb outputs TRBD1, but without DNA this stays unchecked. Germline loops: CDR1 SGHTA, CDR2 FQGNSA. This CDR3 has 14 amino acids. The CDR3 here is CASSPQVWGETQYF.

V usage is TRBV5-6 and J usage is TRBJ1-5. Germline lookup yields CDR1 SGHDT and CDR2 YYEEEE. The CDR3 sequence is 14 residues long. CDR3: CAIDQAGPNQPQHF.

The gene calls are TRBV6-5 and TRBJ2-1; TCRdb designates TRBD2, a call that cannot be tested without DNA. CDR1 and CDR2 (germline): MNHEY, SVGAGI. CDR3 length: 16 residues. The CDR3 protein is CASRRPGGLLGNEQFF.

The chain uses TRBV12-3 or TRBV12-4 and TRBJ2-3; TCRdb's D gene call, TRBD1, goes unchecked for lack of DNA. The CDR3 is made up of 13 amino acids. CDR3 sequence reads: CASYRVPTDTQYF.

This chain joins TRBV14 and TRBJ1-2. The germline CDR1 and CDR2 sequences are SGHDN and FVKESK. The CDR3 is 13 amino acids. The CDR3 reads CASSQAVNYGYTF.

The chain carries TRBV5-1 and TRBJ2-2; as DNA is missing, the TRBD1 call by TCRdb cannot be tested. The CDR3 consists of 15 residues. Germline values: CDR1 SGHRS, CDR2 YFSETQ. This CDR3 is CASSSALGQTGELFF.

V and J are TRBV12-5 and TRBJ2-1. CDR3 size: 13 residues. Germline lookup yields CDR1 LGHNT and CDR2 FRNRAP. CDR3: CASGSSSYNEQFF.

The chain employs TRBV9 and TRBJ1-2. Germline CDR1 SGDLS, CDR2 YYNGEE. The CDR3 has 13 residues. CDR3 protein: CASSVATGQGYTF.

V gene TRBV5-6 combines with J gene TRBJ2-3; the TRBD2 assignment by TCRdb is unverifiable without DNA. CDR3 length: 16 amino acids. Germline CDR1 reads SGHDT; CDR2 reads YYEEEE. The CDR3 loop is CASSPYRRANTDTQYF.

J is TRBJ1-1 and V is TRBV27; TCRdb's D call of TRBD1 is untestable without DNA. This CDR3 spans 14 amino acids. The germline V gene encodes CDR1 MNHEY and CDR2 SMNVEV (reference sequence). CDR3 sequence: CASRWTDVGTEAFF.

V and J are TRBV28 and TRBJ1-1. The CDR3 has 11 amino acids. The V gene's germline CDR1 is MDHEN and CDR2 SYDVKM. CDR3 amino acids: CATKVDTEAFF.